A single sample is the source of the 14 T cell receptor beta chains below, sequenced in a study of CD8 T cell repertoires and HIV-1 epitope variants. The assay was immunoSEQ multiplex PCR, and TCRdb's table has in-frame clones only and misses some. Here the sample spans 90,000 or so clones, 74% being singletons. The source material was uncultured baseline CD8+ T cells from peripheral blood mononuclear cells (PBMCs). The receptor set was obtained from a male donor with HIV.

The table lists this clone with a count of one. V gene TRBV7-9 combines with J gene TRBJ2-5; 9 nucleotides line up with TRBD1. This CDR3 has 15 amino acids. V lost 5 bases, J lost 5 bases, and 9 bases stayed unmatched. Germline CDR1 SEHNR, CDR2 FQNEAQ (reference sequence). The CDR3 bases are TGTGCCAGCAGCCCCTCGGGACAGGGCTGGGAGACCCAGTACTTC. It is translated as CASSPSGQGWETQYF.

J is TRBJ2-5 and V is TRBV5-4; D not certain. The germline CDR1 and CDR2 sequences are SGHNT and YYREEE (reference sequence). The ends were cut back, 0 bases at V and 2 bases at J, with 11 bases in the middle. This CDR3 spans 15 amino acids. CDR3: CASSLEGGGQETQYF. In nucleotides, the CDR3 is TGTGCCAGCAGCTTGGAGGGCGGCGGACAAGAGACCCAGTACTTC.

J is TRBJ1-5 and V is TRBV10-3; D is unclear. The CDR3 spans 13 residues. CDR1 is ENHRY, CDR2 SYGVKD, per germline. Trimming took off 3 bases at V and 4 bases at J, with 7 bases between the two ends. CDR3 nucleotides: TGTGCCATCAGTGAACTGGAAAATCAGCCCCAGCATTTT. This sequence encodes CAISELENQPQHF.

CDR3 sequence (DNA): TGTGCCAGCAGTGACGGGAGCTCCTACGAGCAGTACTTC. Translated: CASSDGSSYEQYF. The chain has TRBV2 and TRBJ2-7, with a possible D match to TRBD2 (6 bases). The V gene lost 3 bases and the J gene lost 0 bases, with 6 bases spanning the gap. Germline CDR1 is SNHLY and CDR2 is FYNNEI. The CDR3 is 13 amino acids.

This clone turned up a few times. The chain employs TRBV25-1 and TRBJ2-5; TRBD1 agrees at 11 bases. The germline gives CDR1 MGHDK, CDR2 SYGVNS. Trimming cost V 1 base and J 5 bases; bases outside gene matches: 6. The CDR3 runs 16 residues. The CDR3 sequence is CASSELGQGARETQYF. CDR3 coding DNA: TGTGCCAGCAGTGAATTAGGACAGGGGGCTAGGGAGACCCAGTACTTC.

V usage is TRBV6-4 and J usage is TRBJ1-1, with 9 bases lining up with TRBD1. The V gene's germline CDR1 is MRHNA and CDR2 SNTAGT. The CDR3 runs 13 residues. With V trimmed by 4 bases and J by 5 bases, 2 bases remained unmatched. Here the CDR3 DNA reads TGTGCCAGCAGTGTCGACAGGGGGACTGAAGCTTTCTTT. Its protein is CASSVDRGTEAFF.

This chain connects TRBV15 to TRBJ1-2; weak D call: TRBD1 (5 bases). Germline V gene data show CDR1 as LNHNV and CDR2 as YYDKDF (reference sequence). The CDR3 is 14 residues long. The ends were cut back, 3 bases at V and 5 bases at J, with 13 bases in the middle. CDR3 bases: TGTGCCACCAGCAGGGGCAGGGTGCAGTATGGCTACACCTTC. Translated, it gives CATSRGRVQYGYTF.

The genes are TRBV5-1 and TRBJ2-7; possibly TRBD2 for D (5 bases). The CDR3 has 14 residues. The V gene lost 0 bases and the J gene lost 0 bases, with 7 bases spanning the gap. Germline loops: CDR1 SGHRS, CDR2 YFSETQ. The CDR3 region is CASSLERISYEQYF. DNA of the CDR3: TGCGCCAGCAGCTTGGAGCGGATCTCCTACGAGCAGTACTTC.

This clone was detected only once. This chain joins TRBV2 and TRBJ1-5; tentatively, D is TRBD1 (5 bases). V was pared by 3 bases and J by 4 bases, with 10 bases between. Germline values: CDR1 SNHLY, CDR2 FYNNEI. This CDR3 comprises 14 residues. DNA for the CDR3: TGTGCCAGCAGTGAGCAGGGATTGAATCAGCCCCAGCATTTT. Translating gives CASSEQGLNQPQHF.

This clone has a single count. The chain links TRBV6-6 to TRBJ2-7, with TRBD1 as a possible D gene (6 bases). The CDR3 sequence is 13 residues long. Trimming took 2 bases from V and 6 from J, leaving 11 bases between them. Per the germline V gene, CDR1 is MNHNY and CDR2 is SVGAGI (reference sequence). In DNA, the CDR3 is TGTGCCAGCAGTTACAGGACAGAGACCGAGCAGTACTTC. It specifies CASSYRTETEQYF.

This rearrangement joins TRBV15 to TRBJ1-1, with D unclear. Germline V lookup: CDR1 LNHNV, CDR2 YYDKDF (reference sequence). CDR3 length equals 15 residues. V shed 1 base and J shed 5 bases, with 14 bases lying between them. The DNA of the CDR3 is TGTGCCACCAGCAGAGGATATTTGGGTGGGACTGAAGCTTTCTTT. Protein: CATSRGYLGGTEAFF.

The V gene is TRBV4-3, the J gene TRBJ1-4; tentatively, D is TRBD1 (5 bases). The V end was cut by 4 bases, the J end by 8 bases, with 20 bases between. This CDR3 has 16 amino acids. Looked up from germline, CDR1 is LGHNA and CDR2 is YSLEER. Here the CDR3 reads CASSPQDGRRGEKLFF. CDR3 in DNA: TGCGCCAGCAGCCCCCAAGATGGACGGAGGGGAGAAAAACTGTTTTTT.

For the CDR3, the DNA is TGTGCCAGCACCCCCACAGGGAGGAAGGACACTGAAGCTTTCTTT. Its translation is CASTPTGRKDTEAFF. The gene calls are TRBV28 and TRBJ1-1, with D possibly matching TRBD1 (6 bases). This CDR3 comprises 15 residues. V was trimmed by 7 bases and J by 3 bases, leaving 18 bases between them. The germline V gene has CDR1 MDHEN and CDR2 SYDVKM.

The table lists this clone with a few counts. The chain has TRBV5-4 and TRBJ1-2; D is perhaps TRBD1 (6 bases). CDR1 is SGHNT and CDR2 is YYREEE in the germline V gene (reference sequence). This CDR3 has 15 residues. Trimming removed 5 bases at V and 3 bases at J, with 17 bases between. CDR3 sequence (DNA): TGTGCCAGCAGGGGGAGCGGGGGCGCAGACTATGGCTACACCTTC. Translation: CASRGSGGADYGYTF.